This is a list of T cell receptor beta chains from one sample in a study of T cells in Graves' hyperthyroidism and ophthalmopathy. A single record per CDR3 protein comes from TCRdb applying MiXCR to the multiplex PCR reads. This table has about 640,000 distinct CDR3 sequences, under 25% appearing once. Sequenced input: blood. All receptors derive from a man aged 25 to 40 with Graves' ophthalmopathy. CDR3s include the opening cysteine and the closing phenylalanine or tryptophan. Fields, in order: V gene, clone size, CDR3 length, J gene, D gene, CDR3 protein, CDR3 DNA. The D gene is left open where the match is weak. Part of the rows lack a size; the others show once, few, many or a class for expanded clones.

v_gene: TRBV20-1
abundance: many
len: 14
j_gene: TRBJ2-1
d_gene: -
CDR3aa: CSASDLGEKNEQFF
CDR3nt: TGCAGTGCGTCGGACTTGGGGGAGAAAAATGAGCAGTTCTTC

v_gene: TRBV2
abundance: few
len: 14
j_gene: TRBJ2-1
d_gene: TRBD2
CDR3aa: CASSDNGLVHEQFF
CDR3nt: TGTGCCAGCAGTGACAACGGACTAGTCCATGAGCAGTTCTTC

v_gene: TRBV6-2/TRBV6-3
abundance: few
len: 15
j_gene: TRBJ2-1
d_gene: TRBD2
CDR3aa: CASSSWTSSYNEQFF
CDR3nt: TGTGCCAGCAGTTCATGGACTAGCAGTTACAATGAGCAGTTCTTC

v_gene: TRBV11-2
abundance: once
len: 13
j_gene: TRBJ2-1
d_gene: -
CDR3aa: CASSRVGRNEQFF
CDR3nt: TGTGCCAGCAGCCGCGTAGGACGTAATGAGCAGTTCTTC

v_gene: TRBV2
abundance: many
len: 14
j_gene: TRBJ2-7
d_gene: -
CDR3aa: CASSDQGESLEQYF
CDR3nt: TGTGCCAGCAGTGACCAAGGGGAATCTCTCGAGCAGTACTTC

v_gene: TRBV6-5
abundance: -
len: 16
j_gene: TRBJ2-7
d_gene: TRBD1
CDR3aa: CASSYPRDRAYYEQYF
CDR3nt: TGTGCCAGCAGTTACCCAAGGGACAGGGCCTACTACGAGCAGTACTTC

v_gene: TRBV5-6
abundance: few
len: 17
j_gene: TRBJ2-3
d_gene: -
CDR3aa: CASSLMEGAFATDTQYF
CDR3nt: TGTGCCAGCAGCTTGATGGAGGGGGCGTTTGCCACAGATACGCAGTATTTT

v_gene: TRBV13
abundance: few
len: 14
j_gene: TRBJ2-5
d_gene: -
CDR3aa: CASSLQVPGETQYF
CDR3nt: TGTGCCAGCAGCTTACAAGTACCCGGTGAGACCCAGTACTTC

v_gene: TRBV10-2
abundance: -
len: 13
j_gene: TRBJ2-7
d_gene: -
CDR3aa: CASSELGGLEQYF
CDR3nt: TGCGCCAGCAGTGAGTTGGGAGGTCTGGAGCAGTACTTC

v_gene: TRBV28
abundance: many
len: 14
j_gene: TRBJ1-2
d_gene: -
CDR3aa: CASSLPTGPYGYTF
CDR3nt: TGTGCCAGCAGTCTCCCGACAGGCCCCTATGGCTACACCTTC

v_gene: TRBV27
abundance: few
len: 16
j_gene: TRBJ1-2
d_gene: TRBD1
CDR3aa: CASRSPLTGGHYGYTF
CDR3nt: TGTGCCAGCAGATCCCCCTTGACAGGGGGCCACTATGGCTACACCTTC

v_gene: TRBV7-3
abundance: -
len: 14
j_gene: TRBJ2-3
d_gene: -
CDR3aa: CASSQSARGDTQYF
CDR3nt: TGTGCCAGCAGCCAATCGGCTAGGGGGGATACGCAGTATTTT

v_gene: TRBV3-1
abundance: -
len: 16
j_gene: TRBJ2-7
d_gene: TRBD2
CDR3aa: CASSQGGGRVSYEQYF
CDR3nt: TGTGCCAGCAGCCAGGGGGGCGGGAGGGTCTCCTACGAGCAGTACTTC

v_gene: TRBV11-2
abundance: many
len: 15
j_gene: TRBJ2-1
d_gene: -
CDR3aa: CASSLGRNWVNEQFF
CDR3nt: TGTGCCAGCAGCTTGGGCCGGAATTGGGTCAATGAGCAGTTCTTC

v_gene: TRBV20-1
abundance: -
len: 16
j_gene: TRBJ2-5
d_gene: TRBD2
CDR3aa: CSAPGLAGEDGETQYF
CDR3nt: TGCAGTGCACCGGGACTAGCGGGAGAAGATGGAGAGACCCAGTACTTC

v_gene: TRBV2
abundance: -
len: 16
j_gene: TRBJ2-2
d_gene: TRBD2
CDR3aa: CASRETSGRFTGELFF
CDR3nt: TGTGCCAGCAGGGAGACTAGCGGGAGATTCACCGGGGAGCTGTTTTTT

v_gene: TRBV11-2
abundance: -
len: 17
j_gene: TRBJ2-7
d_gene: TRBD1
CDR3aa: CASSSRMGDRSPYEQYF
CDR3nt: TGTGCCAGCAGCTCACGGATGGGGGACAGGTCCCCCTACGAGCAGTACTTC

v_gene: TRBV29-1
abundance: few
len: 12
j_gene: TRBJ1-5
d_gene: -
CDR3aa: CSVGGGNQPQHF
CDR3nt: TGCAGCGTTGGGGGAGGCAATCAGCCCCAGCATTTT

v_gene: TRBV5-1
abundance: few
len: 14
j_gene: TRBJ2-3
d_gene: -
CDR3aa: CASAGQGGTDTQYF
CDR3nt: TGCGCCAGCGCAGGGCAAGGGGGCACAGATACGCAGTATTTT

v_gene: TRBV10-1
abundance: -
len: 16
j_gene: TRBJ2-1
d_gene: -
CDR3aa: CASSEARGTEYNEQFF
CDR3nt: TGCGCCAGCAGTGAGGCCCGCGGGACAGAATACAATGAGCAGTTCTTC

v_gene: TRBV5-1
abundance: -
len: 15
j_gene: TRBJ2-2
d_gene: -
CDR3aa: CASSLDSRDTGELFF
CDR3nt: TGCGCCAGCAGCTTGGACAGTAGGGACACCGGGGAGCTGTTTTTT

v_gene: TRBV27
abundance: few
len: 14
j_gene: TRBJ2-1
d_gene: -
CDR3aa: CASSSAGTYNEQFF
CDR3nt: TGTGCCAGCAGTTCGGCCGGGACTTACAATGAGCAGTTCTTC

v_gene: TRBV29-1
abundance: -
len: 13
j_gene: TRBJ2-5
d_gene: TRBD2
CDR3aa: CSVEVGGRETQYF
CDR3nt: TGCAGCGTTGAAGTTGGCGGGAGGGAGACCCAGTACTTC

v_gene: TRBV11-2
abundance: many
len: 17
j_gene: TRBJ2-5
d_gene: TRBD2
CDR3aa: CASSPPPGLAGVETQYF
CDR3nt: TGTGCCAGCAGCCCCCCGCCGGGACTAGCGGGAGTTGAGACCCAGTACTTC

v_gene: TRBV12-3/TRBV12-4
abundance: -
len: 13
j_gene: TRBJ2-3
d_gene: -
CDR3aa: CASRTMGQDTQYF
CDR3nt: TGTGCCAGCAGGACAATGGGACAAGATACGCAGTATTTT

v_gene: TRBV7-9
abundance: many
len: 14
j_gene: TRBJ2-7
d_gene: -
CDR3aa: CASSTRGGDYEQYF
CDR3nt: TGTGCCAGCAGCACCAGGGGGGGGGACTACGAGCAGTACTTC

v_gene: TRBV20-1
abundance: few
len: 14
j_gene: TRBJ1-5
d_gene: TRBD1
CDR3aa: CSALLGQGDQPQHF
CDR3nt: TGCAGTGCTCTTCTGGGACAGGGTGATCAGCCCCAGCATTTT

v_gene: TRBV12-3/TRBV12-4
abundance: few
len: 15
j_gene: TRBJ2-3
d_gene: TRBD2
CDR3aa: CASSPRTSGENTQYF
CDR3nt: TGTGCCAGCAGTCCGCGGACTAGCGGGGAGAATACGCAGTATTTT

v_gene: TRBV11-1
abundance: -
len: 14
j_gene: TRBJ2-5
d_gene: TRBD1
CDR3aa: CASSFGTAQETQYF
CDR3nt: TGTGCCAGCAGCTTTGGGACAGCTCAAGAGACCCAGTACTTC

v_gene: TRBV5-1
abundance: few
len: 17
j_gene: TRBJ2-2
d_gene: TRBD2
CDR3aa: CASSPVAGTVVTGELFF
CDR3nt: TGCGCCAGCAGCCCTGTAGCGGGAACGGTTGTCACCGGGGAGCTGTTTTTT

v_gene: TRBV6-1
abundance: -
len: 12
j_gene: TRBJ1-5
d_gene: -
CDR3aa: CASRDGAQPQHF
CDR3nt: TGTGCCAGCAGGGACGGGGCCCAGCCCCAGCATTTT

v_gene: TRBV19
abundance: -
len: 15
j_gene: TRBJ1-2
d_gene: -
CDR3aa: CASRTGSNSNYGYTF
CDR3nt: TGTGCCAGTAGAACCGGGAGTAACTCTAACTATGGCTACACCTTC

v_gene: TRBV4-1
abundance: -
len: 17
j_gene: TRBJ2-6
d_gene: -
CDR3aa: CASSRGGQTSGANVLTF
CDR3nt: TGCGCCAGCAGCCGCGGTGGACAGACCTCTGGGGCCAACGTCCTGACTTTC

v_gene: TRBV19
abundance: -
len: 15
j_gene: TRBJ1-2
d_gene: TRBD1
CDR3aa: CASSNPGQSIYGYTF
CDR3nt: TGTGCCAGTAGTAACCCGGGACAGTCCATCTATGGCTACACCTTC

v_gene: TRBV18
abundance: few
len: 16
j_gene: TRBJ2-3
d_gene: -
CDR3aa: CASSPPRTVLGGTQYF
CDR3nt: TGTGCCAGCTCACCACCCCGGACAGTCCTAGGGGGTACGCAGTATTTT

v_gene: TRBV7-9
abundance: -
len: 13
j_gene: TRBJ2-5
d_gene: TRBD2
CDR3aa: CASSLSGRQTQYF
CDR3nt: TGTGCCAGCAGCCTTAGCGGGAGGCAGACCCAGTACTTC

v_gene: TRBV19
abundance: -
len: 14
j_gene: TRBJ1-3
d_gene: -
CDR3aa: CASSIGSYGNTIYF
CDR3nt: TGTGCCAGTAGTATCGGGAGCTATGGAAACACCATATATTTT

v_gene: TRBV28
abundance: few
len: 13
j_gene: TRBJ2-7
d_gene: -
CDR3aa: CASSGGISYEQYF
CDR3nt: TGTGCCAGCAGTGGGGGGATCTCCTACGAGCAGTACTTC

v_gene: TRBV5-6
abundance: -
len: 14
j_gene: TRBJ2-7
d_gene: -
CDR3aa: CASSFPSSSYEQYF
CDR3nt: TGTGCCAGCAGCTTCCCTAGCAGCTCCTACGAGCAGTACTTC

v_gene: TRBV30
abundance: -
len: 13
j_gene: TRBJ1-5
d_gene: TRBD1
CDR3aa: CAWSLGGLQPQHF
CDR3nt: TGTGCCTGGAGTCTAGGGGGCTTACAGCCCCAGCATTTT

v_gene: TRBV2
abundance: few
len: 17
j_gene: TRBJ1-6
d_gene: -
CDR3aa: CASRLDGTPKGNSPLHF
CDR3nt: TGTGCCAGCAGGCTAGACGGGACACCCAAAGGGAATTCACCCCTCCACTTT

v_gene: TRBV24-1
abundance: -
len: 13
j_gene: TRBJ2-1
d_gene: -
CDR3aa: CATSGGDSNEQFF
CDR3nt: TGTGCCACCAGTGGCGGTGATAGCAATGAGCAGTTCTTC

v_gene: TRBV10-3
abundance: few
len: 14
j_gene: TRBJ1-4
d_gene: TRBD1
CDR3aa: CAIAPGTDNEKLFF
CDR3nt: TGTGCCATCGCTCCCGGGACAGACAATGAAAAACTGTTTTTT

v_gene: TRBV9
abundance: -
len: 13
j_gene: TRBJ2-5
d_gene: -
CDR3aa: CASSDQVTETQYF
CDR3nt: TGTGCCAGCAGCGACCAGGTCACGGAGACCCAGTACTTC

v_gene: TRBV10-3
abundance: -
len: 15
j_gene: TRBJ2-1
d_gene: -
CDR3aa: CAIRSSGNAYNEQFF
CDR3nt: TGTGCCATCAGATCGAGCGGAAACGCCTACAATGAGCAGTTCTTC

v_gene: TRBV5-5
abundance: few
len: 15
j_gene: TRBJ1-4
d_gene: -
CDR3aa: CASSAGRWTNEKLFF
CDR3nt: TGTGCCAGCAGCGCGGGTCGATGGACTAATGAAAAACTGTTTTTT

v_gene: TRBV11-2
abundance: many
len: 16
j_gene: TRBJ2-7
d_gene: -
CDR3aa: CASSSRLGSLSYEQYF
CDR3nt: TGTGCCAGCAGCTCGCGACTAGGCTCTCTCTCCTACGAGCAGTACTTC

v_gene: TRBV4-3
abundance: -
len: 15
j_gene: TRBJ1-2
d_gene: -
CDR3aa: CASSQGTGPNYGYTF
CDR3nt: TGCGCCAGCAGCCAAGGGACCGGTCCTAACTATGGCTACACCTTC

v_gene: TRBV27
abundance: many
len: 15
j_gene: TRBJ2-7
d_gene: -
CDR3aa: CASSLSSAAAYEQYF
CDR3nt: TGTGCCAGCAGTTTATCGAGTGCCGCAGCCTACGAGCAGTACTTC